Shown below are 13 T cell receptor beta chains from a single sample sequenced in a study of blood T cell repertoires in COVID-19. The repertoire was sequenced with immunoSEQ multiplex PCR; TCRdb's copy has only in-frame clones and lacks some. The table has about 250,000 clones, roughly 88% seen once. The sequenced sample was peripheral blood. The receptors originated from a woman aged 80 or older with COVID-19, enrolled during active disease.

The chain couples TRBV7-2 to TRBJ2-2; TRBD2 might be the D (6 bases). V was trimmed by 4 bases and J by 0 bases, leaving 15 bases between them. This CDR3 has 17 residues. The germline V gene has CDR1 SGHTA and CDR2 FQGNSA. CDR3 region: CASSSTAGSANTGELFF. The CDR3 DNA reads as TGTGCCAGCAGCTCCACGGCGGGGAGCGCGAACACCGGGGAGCTGTTTTTT.

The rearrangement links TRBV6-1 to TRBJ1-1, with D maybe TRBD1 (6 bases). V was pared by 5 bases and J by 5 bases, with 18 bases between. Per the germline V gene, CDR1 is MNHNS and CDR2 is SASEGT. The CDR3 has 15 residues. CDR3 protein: CASSTPRTAGTEAFF. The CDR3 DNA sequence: TGTGCCAGCAGTACTCCCCGGACAGCTGGAACTGAAGCTTTCTTT.

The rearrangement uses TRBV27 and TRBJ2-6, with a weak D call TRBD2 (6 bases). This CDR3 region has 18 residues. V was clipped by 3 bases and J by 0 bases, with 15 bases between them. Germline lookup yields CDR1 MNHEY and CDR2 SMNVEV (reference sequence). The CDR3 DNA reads TGTGCCAGCAGTTTTCGGGGGATACAGCCCTCTGGGGCCAACGTCCTGACTTTC. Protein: CASSFRGIQPSGANVLTF.

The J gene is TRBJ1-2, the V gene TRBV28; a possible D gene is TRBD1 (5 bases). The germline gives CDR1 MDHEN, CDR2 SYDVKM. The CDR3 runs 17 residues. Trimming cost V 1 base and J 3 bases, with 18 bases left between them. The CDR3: CASSLSPDRRIDYGYTF. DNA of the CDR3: TGTGCCAGCAGTTTATCCCCTGACAGACGAATCGACTATGGCTACACCTTC.

The CDR3 is CASSSLRGQTEAFF. CDR3 nucleotide sequence: TGTGCCAGCAGCTCCTTAAGGGGGCAGACTGAAGCTTTCTTT. The chain recombines TRBV5-6 with TRBJ1-1; TRBD1 matches 7 bases. The CDR3 sequence is 14 residues long. Germline loops: CDR1 SGHDT, CDR2 YYEEEE. J lost 5 bases, V lost 3 bases, and 7 bases had no gene match.

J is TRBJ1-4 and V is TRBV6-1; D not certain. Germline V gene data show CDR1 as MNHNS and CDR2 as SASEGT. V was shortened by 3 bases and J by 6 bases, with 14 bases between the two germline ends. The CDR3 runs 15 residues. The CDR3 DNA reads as TGTGCCAGCAGTGAGCCGTGGGAGCGGGATGAAAAACTGTTTTTT. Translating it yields CASSEPWERDEKLFF.

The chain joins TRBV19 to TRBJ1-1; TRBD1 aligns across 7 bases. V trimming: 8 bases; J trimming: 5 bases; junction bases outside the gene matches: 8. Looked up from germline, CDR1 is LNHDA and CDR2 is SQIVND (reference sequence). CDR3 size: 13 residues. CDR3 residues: CASRFTGATEAFF. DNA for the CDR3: TGTGCCAGTCGTTTTACAGGGGCGACTGAAGCTTTCTTT. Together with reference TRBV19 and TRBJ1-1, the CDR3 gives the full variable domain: DGGITQSPKYLFRKEGQNVTLSCEQNLNHDAMYWYRQDPGQGLRLIYYSQIVNDFQKGDIAEGYSVSREKKESFPLTVTSAQKNPTAFYLCASRFTGATEAFFGQGTRLTVV.

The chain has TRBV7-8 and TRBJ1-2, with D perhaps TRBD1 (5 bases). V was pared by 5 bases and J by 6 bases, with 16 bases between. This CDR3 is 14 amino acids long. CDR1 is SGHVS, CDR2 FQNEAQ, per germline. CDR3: CASSQRQGKDGYTF. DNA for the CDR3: TGTGCCAGCAGCCAAAGGCAGGGAAAGGATGGCTACACCTTC. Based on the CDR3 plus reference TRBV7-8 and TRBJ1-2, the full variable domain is GAGVSQSPRYKVAKRGQDVALRCDPISGHVSLFWYQQALGQGPEFLTYFQNEAQLDKSGLPSDRFFAERPEGSVSTLKIQRTQQEDSAVYLCASSQRQGKDGYTFGSGTRLTVV.

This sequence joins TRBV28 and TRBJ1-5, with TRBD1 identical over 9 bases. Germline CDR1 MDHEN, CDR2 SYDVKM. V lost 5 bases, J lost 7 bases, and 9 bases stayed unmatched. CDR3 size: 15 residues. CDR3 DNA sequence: TGTGCCAGCAGTCGCCCGGGACAGGGAGGCCAGCCCCAGCATTTT. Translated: CASSRPGQGGQPQHF.

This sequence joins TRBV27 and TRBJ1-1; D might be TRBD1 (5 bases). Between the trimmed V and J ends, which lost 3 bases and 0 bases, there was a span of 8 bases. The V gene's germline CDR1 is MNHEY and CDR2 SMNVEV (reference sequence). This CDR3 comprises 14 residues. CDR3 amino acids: CASSFNRMNTEAFF. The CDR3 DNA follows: TGTGCCAGCAGTTTTAACAGGATGAACACTGAAGCTTTCTTT.

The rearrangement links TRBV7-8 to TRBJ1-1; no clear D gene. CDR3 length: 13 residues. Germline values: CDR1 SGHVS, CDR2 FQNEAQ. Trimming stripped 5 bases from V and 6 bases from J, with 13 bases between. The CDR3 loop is CASSPEVFAEAFF. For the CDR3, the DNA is TGTGCCAGCAGCCCCGAGGTATTCGCTGAAGCTTTCTTT.

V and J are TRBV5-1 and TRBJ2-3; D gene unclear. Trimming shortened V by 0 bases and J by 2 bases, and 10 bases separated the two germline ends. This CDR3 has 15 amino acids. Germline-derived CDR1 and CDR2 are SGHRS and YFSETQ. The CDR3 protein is CASSLAGFHTDTQYF. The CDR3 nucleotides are TGCGCCAGCAGCTTGGCTGGCTTTCACACAGATACGCAGTATTTT.

CDR3 loop: CASSYADRAVEQYF. The CDR3 region has the DNA TGTGCCAGCAGTTACGCGGACAGGGCCGTCGAGCAGTACTTC. The rearrangement uses TRBV2 and TRBJ2-7, with 8 bases identical to TRBD1. The J segment lost 6 bases and the V segment lost 5 bases, leaving 9 bases of the junction unmatched. Germline assignment: CDR1 SNHLY and CDR2 FYNNEI. The CDR3 spans 14 residues.